This TCR beta chain came from a study of early T cells in non-severe SARS-CoV-2 infection (dated by TCRdb to the early 2020s). About the full investigation: Because TCR sequencing relied on bulk RNA taken from unsorted whole blood, pairing of alpha and beta chains was not possible. Results and caveats for the whole study, not just this receptor: Matching against VDJdb was skewed toward anti-spike CD8 responses, likely underestimated virus-specific expansions, and missed private and CD4 specificities.

Set within a cohort of healthcare workers in London, UK, this nested case-control study involved weekly PCR testing of nasopharyngeal swabs along with blood sampling. Healthcare workers were recruited during the week of the UK lockdown, between 23 and 31 March 2020, and followed weekly for up to roughly 15 weeks. Sequences SGHRS (CDR1) and YFSETQ (CDR2) are obtained from the germline V gene. The germline V end is reduced by 1 base and the J end by 7 bases; junction bases left unmatched: 4. The CDR3 has 15 amino acids, counting the end cysteine and phenylalanine. Of the read, only the CDR3 DNA is kept; its 45 bases are in frame from base 1. The library was obtained by 5' RACE. The data were produced on a NextSeq 500. The TCR library protocol attached unique molecular identifiers to individual cDNA molecules to correct for sequencing error and PCR bias. Both TCR alpha and beta chains were sequenced, and tight co-correlation was observed between alpha and beta sequence abundances in each sample. As for the authors' bioinformatics: V gene, J gene and CDR3 annotation of TCR sequences was performed with Decombinator V4. Expanded TCRs were defined as changing significantly between any two time points under a Poisson model with p below 0.0001. TCR abundances were normalised to the total number of TCRs sequenced per sample and expressed as counts per million. TRAV1-2 paired with TRAJ12, TRAJ20 or TRAJ33 defined MAIT TCRs, while TRAV10 paired with TRAJ18 defined iNKT TCRs. VDJdb, accessed 1 November 2021, was searched for CMV, EBV and SARS-CoV-2 annotated TCRs, excluding TCRs annotated for multiple antigens. TCRdb reran the public reads through fastp at Q25 and MiXCR, keeping productive beta chains. Rows are combined by CDR3 protein, so each entry shows the most common genes and DNA. These V and J calls rely on TCRdb rather than the paper's analysis. Recorded for this sample are around 57,000 distinct CDR3 sequences; just over 8% of them occurred a single time. The ten largest account for roughly a tenth of the sample.

This clonotype was detected a few times. Its antigen is unknown. The record has no base qualities; no much larger clone is one base away. Source material: whole blood. This clonotype originated in an adult who was a healthcare worker with PCR-confirmed SARS-CoV-2 infection or an uninfected control (not recorded which). This chain is built from TRBV5-1 and TRBJ1-4; 10 of the junction bases match TRBD1. The CDR3 in this case is CASSLRQGAGEKLFF. Here is the DNA: TGCGCCAGCAGCTTGCGACAGGGGGCAGGTGAAAAACTGTTTTTT.